Reported below is one T cell receptor (beta chain). Profiled with immunoSEQ multiplex PCR; TCRdb holds only in-frame clones, not every one. The sample shows approximately 150,000 clones, 70% to 90% of them seen only once. This sample's time point: blood 4 weeks post-SBRT, at nephrectomy. The treatment is: 15 Gy SBRT to primary tumor, nephrectomy 4 weeks later. The data derive from a study of radiation and T cells in renal cell carcinoma. Between the trimmed V and J ends, which lost 8 bases and 4 bases, there was a span of 18 bases. The CDR3 spans 14 residues. The germline V gene has CDR1 SEHNR and CDR2 FQNEAQ (reference sequence).

The specimen was blood, collected from a patient whose treatment included radiotherapy and nephrectomy. The chain carries TRBV7-9 and TRBJ2-7; D tentatively fits TRBD1 or TRBD2 (5 bases each). This clonotype was obtained from a woman in her fifties or sixties with renal cell carcinoma. In DNA form, the CDR3 reads TGTGCCAGCCAAACCGGGACGCAGTCGTACGAGCAGTACTTC. This codes for CASQTGTQSYEQYF.